These T cell receptor beta chains were read from a single sample in a study of shared clonotypes between healthy human individuals. Sequenced by immunoSEQ multiplex PCR; TCRdb stores in-frame clones only, minus some. Of about 2,100,000 clones in the sample, 85% to 95% are singletons; the top ten hold over 1.5%. Specimen: naive CD8+ T cells from PBMCs. Receptors were obtained from a young man in good health. Some clones in this sample may be carry-over from other donors' samples. Both conserved end residues are part of each CDR3. The D gene is left open where the match is weak. Only part of the rows carry a size: once, few, many, or a class if the clone is expanded.

>NA|NA|TRBV9|TRBJ2-5
TGTGCCAGCAGCCCCTTCGGTCGGACCCAGTACTTC
CASSPFGRTQYF
>TRBD2|NA|TRBV5-1|TRBJ2-7
TGCGCCAGCAGCTTCGGGACTAGCGGGAACTACGAGCAGTACTTC
CASSFGTSGNYEQYF
>TRBD1|NA|TRBV6-5|TRBJ2-7
TGTGCCAGCAGCCCGAGAGGGACAGCGTCCTACGAGCAGTACTTC
CASSPRGTASYEQYF
>NA|once|TRBV28|TRBJ2-7
TGTGCCAGCAGCCTACCCCTTGGCTACGAGCAGTACTTC
CASSLPLGYEQYF
>NA|NA|TRBV5-1|TRBJ2-5
TGCGCCAGCAGCTTGGACAGGGAGATCTTCCAAGAGACCCAGTACTTC
CASSLDREIFQETQYF
>TRBD2|NA|TRBV28|TRBJ2-1
TGTGCCAGCCGAAATCAGCGGGACTCCTACAATGAGCAGTTCTTC
CASRNQRDSYNEQFF
>TRBD2|NA|TRBV10-1|TRBJ2-7
TGCGCCAGCAGCGAACGGCGGGAGGGCCGCGAGCAGTACTTC
CASSERREGREQYF
>TRBD1|NA|TRBV7-9|TRBJ2-7
TGTGCCAGCAGCTTAGCGCGGTTCGGGACAGAGGCCTACGAGCAGTACTTC
CASSLARFGTEAYEQYF
>NA|NA|TRBV5-1|TRBJ2-7
TGCGCCAGCAGCTTGGGGCAGGGCTCCCCCCACGAGCAGTACTTC
CASSLGQGSPHEQYF
>TRBD2|NA|TRBV27|TRBJ2-1
TGTGCCAGCAGGGGACACGGACTAGCGGGGGACAATGAGCAGTTCTTC
CASRGHGLAGDNEQFF
>TRBD1|NA|TRBV27|TRBJ2-7
TGTGCCAGCAGTTTAACACCGGGACAGGTCTACGAGCAGTACTTC
CASSLTPGQVYEQYF
>NA|NA|TRBV4-3|TRBJ2-1
TGCGCCAGCAGCCAAGATCCAACAGCGTTCAATGAGCAGTTCTTC
CASSQDPTAFNEQFF
>TRBD2|NA|TRBV4-1|TRBJ2-7
TGCGCCAGCAGCCAAGATGGGACTAGTTTCTACGAGCAGTACTTC
CASSQDGTSFYEQYF
>NA|NA|TRBV11-2|TRBJ2-3
TGTGCCAGCAGCTTAGGCTTCAGGGATACGCAGTATTTT
CASSLGFRDTQYF
>NA|once|TRBV4-1|TRBJ2-5
TGCGCCAGCAGCCAAGATACTTGGGGGGCGCTCGCGCCGGAAGAGACCCAGTACTTC
CASSQDTWGALAPEETQYF
>TRBD2|NA|TRBV4-1|TRBJ2-4
TGCGCCAGCAGCCATTCTCCGGCTAGCGGGAGTACCAAAAACATTCAGTACTTC
CASSHSPASGSTKNIQYF
>TRBD1|NA|TRBV4-3|TRBJ2-5
TGCGCCAGCAGCCTTGGGACAGGGGCAAGGGAGACCCAGTACTTC
CASSLGTGARETQYF
>NA|NA|TRBV5-8|TRBJ1-5
TGTGCCAGCAGCTTGGATTACGGCTATAGCAATCAGCCCCAGCATTTT
CASSLDYGYSNQPQHF
>NA|NA|TRBV10-3|TRBJ2-2
TGTGCCATACTCGCTGGTGTGTCAGGTCGTCCCGTCGGCGGGGAGCTGTTTTTT
CAILAGVSGRPVGGELFF
>NA|NA|TRBV7-2|TRBJ2-3
TGTGCCAGCAGCGAGGGACAAGCTAGCACAGATACGCAGTATTTT
CASSEGQASTDTQYF
>NA|NA|TRBV7-8|TRBJ1-5
TGTGCCAGCAGCTTAGCGAGGTCGCAGGGTGGTCAGCCCCAGCATTTT
CASSLARSQGGQPQHF
>TRBD2|NA|TRBV11-2|TRBJ2-1
TGTGCCAGCAGCTTTGGAGTTAGCGGGAGGGATGAGCAGTTCTTC
CASSFGVSGRDEQFF
>TRBD2|NA|TRBV5-1|TRBJ2-6
TGCGCCAGCAGCTCGGGGGCCCTAGCGGGAGTTTCTGGGGCCAACGTCCTGACTTTC
CASSSGALAGVSGANVLTF
>NA|NA|TRBV7-9|TRBJ2-6
TGTGCCAGCAGCCCAGGGACCACTTTTGGGGCCAACGTCCTGACTTTC
CASSPGTTFGANVLTF
>NA|NA|TRBV4-1|TRBJ1-5
TGCGCCAGCAGCCAAGATATCGGGCATATAGATAGCAATCAGCCCCAGCATTTT
CASSQDIGHIDSNQPQHF
>TRBD2|NA|TRBV7-6|TRBJ2-1
TGTGCCAGCAGCTCCCGGACTAGCGGGAGATCCTACAATGAGCAGTTCTTC
CASSSRTSGRSYNEQFF
>NA|NA|TRBV10-1|TRBJ2-1
TGCGCCAGCAGTGAGTTGAACAGTTTGGGGGGTGAGCAGTTCTTC
CASSELNSLGGEQFF
>NA|NA|TRBV7-3|TRBJ2-2
TGTGCCAGCAGCTTATTCAGAAACAGGCCGGGACCAGAGGGAGGCGGGGAGCTGTTTTTT
CASSLFRNRPGPEGGGELFF
>NA|NA|TRBV27|TRBJ2-3
TGTGCCAGCAGTTTATTAGGGACCATGGATACGCAGTATTTT
CASSLLGTMDTQYF
>NA|NA|TRBV28|TRBJ2-7
TGTGCCAGCAGCACCTTTCCAGCAGAGCAGTACTTC
CASSTFPAEQYF
>NA|NA|TRBV9|TRBJ1-2
TGTGCCAGCAGCGGAGGGGACATCAGTAACTATGGCTACACCTTC
CASSGGDISNYGYTF
>NA|NA|TRBV28|TRBJ1-2
TGTGCCAGCAGTTATCGGATTGGGGATGCTCGTGGCTACACCTTC
CASSYRIGDARGYTF
>NA|NA|TRBV11-2|TRBJ2-6
TGTGCCAGCAGCTTAATTGGGCCTCCCGGGGCCAACGTCCTGACTTTC
CASSLIGPPGANVLTF
>TRBD1|NA|TRBV29-1|TRBJ1-2
TGCAGCGTTCCGGGACAGGGATATAGTGGCTACACCTTC
CSVPGQGYSGYTF
>TRBD1|NA|TRBV4-1|TRBJ2-7
TGCGCCAGCAGCCAAGATATAGTGGACAGGACCTACGAGCAGTACTTC
CASSQDIVDRTYEQYF
>TRBD2|NA|TRBV6-5|TRBJ2-2
TGTGCCAGCAGTTACTCCCGGACTAGCAACGGGGAGCTGTTTTTT
CASSYSRTSNGELFF
>NA|NA|TRBV5-5|TRBJ2-7
TGTGCCAGCAGCTTGGGAAATAGCGTTTACGAGCAGTACTTC
CASSLGNSVYEQYF
>NA|NA|TRBV11-2|TRBJ1-1
TGTGCCAGCAGCTTAATAGCTGGACAACCCGAAGCTTTCTTT
CASSLIAGQPEAFF
>NA|NA|TRBV2|TRBJ1-1
TGTGCCAGCAGCGCTTTAGGTGGGACCCAACTCGAGTACACTGAAGCTTTCTTT
CASSALGGTQLEYTEAFF
>NA|NA|TRBV6-1|TRBJ2-3
TGTGCCAGCAGTGAAATCGGTATGGGGGCCTGGCAGTATTTT
CASSEIGMGAWQYF
>NA|once|TRBV7-9|TRBJ1-3
TGTGCCAGCAGCCTATCCCCAAGCTCTGGAAACACCATATATTTT
CASSLSPSSGNTIYF
>NA|NA|TRBV27|TRBJ2-3
TGTGCCAGCAGTTGGGACTTTTACACAGATACGCAGTATTTT
CASSWDFYTDTQYF